This TCR beta chain was observed in a study of cytomegalovirus exposure and HLA in healthy donors (dated by TCRdb to about 2017). The study in broad terms: A later analysis indicated that the 95 to 150 validation repertoires were generated on the platform also employed for the 700 or so repertoires of the first cohort. The study was designed to test whether signatures of past pathogen exposure could be identified by cataloging public T cell receptors. Along with the approximately 620-subject first cohort, a separate validation cohort of more than 90 different subjects was used. High-throughput TCR immunosequencing, statistical association of individual TCRs with disease status, and machine learning were combined to predict cytomegalovirus infection status.

The library was prepared using the immunoSEQ multiplex PCR assay. The authors' analysis ran thus. A statistical classification framework was developed to diagnose cytomegalovirus status using the catalog of TCR beta chain sequences. As stored in TCRdb, this immuneACCESS dataset retains in-frame rearrangements with V and J assigned. A fraction of the clones does not appear; measured against another copy, unresolved V genes explain less than half of the discrepancy, and the remainder lacks a known reason. That table furnishes V, J and clone size, whereas the DNA furnished D and trimming. This sample is represented by roughly 110,000 clones; roughly nine tenths of them were singletons. Of the sample, roughly 2% is held by the ten largest clones. Donors formed part of the validation cohort, which comprised some 120 subjects and was distinct from the first cohort of some 700 subjects. What the research found in general, with its limitations: A later analysis lacked HLA typing for the validation cohort, so it scored co-occurrence in that cohort across all 110 or so repertoires. In both the original and validation cohorts, the classifier was reported to diagnose cytomegalovirus status with high specificity and sensitivity. Three of the identified cytomegalovirus-associated TCR beta chains were confirmed in vitro to be specific for cytomegalovirus antigens. The study listed 164 TCR beta chains as associated with cytomegalovirus. Subsequent analysis determined that TCRs grouped into clusters in the first cohort also showed a tendency toward co-occurrence across the roughly 110 validation repertoires, and 85% to 95% of cluster scores exceeded 0. According to the authors, the approach could potentially be generalized to other disease states and immunological phenotypes. Most TCR sequences were observed very rarely across donors, whereas some public TCRs were present in many individuals.

The CDR3, cysteine through phenylalanine, is 15 amino acids long. Kept here is only the CDR3 DNA, which spans 45 bases and is read in frame from base 1. V gives up 1 base and J gives up 4 bases, and the segment between their germline ends measures 13 bases. The germline V gene encodes CDR1 SEHNR and CDR2 FQNEAQ (reference sequence). In its sample, this clone was seen once. Which antigen it targets is not known. Base qualities are missing; no much larger clone stands one base away. The chain is made from TRBV7-9 and TRBJ2-5; TRBD1 is possibly the D segment (5 matching bases). This TCR was recovered from a woman aged 18-29 years in good health and CMV-seropositive. Sequenced: PBMCs. The base sequence is TGTGCCAGCAGCTTAGTAGAGACAGCCCCAGAGACCCAGTACTTC. It encodes CASSLVETAPETQYF.